This is a list of T cell receptor beta chains from one sample in a study of response to subunit inactivated influenza vaccine. TCRdb ran MiXCR on the RT-PCR reads and lists one entry per CDR3 protein. The table has some 600,000 distinct CDR3 sequences, around 15% seen once. The input for sequencing was PBMCs from blood, taken 14 days before vaccination. All receptors come from a man aged 50 or older who received an inactivated influenza vaccine. CDR3s include the opening cysteine and the closing phenylalanine or tryptophan. A D gene is named only where the DNA matches it firmly. Clone size is not always given. Where it is, it says once, few, many or a class for expanded clones.

D gene	J gene	V gene	clone size	CDR3 protein	CDR3 DNA
.	TRBJ2-1	TRBV20-1	.	CSAGGRGPFYNEQFF	TGCAGTGCCGGGGGGAGGGGGCCCTTTTACAATGAGCAGTTCTTC
TRBD2	TRBJ2-5	TRBV3-1	.	CASSPRGGPGETQYF	TGTGCCAGCAGCCCCCGGGGGGGGCCAGGGGAGACCCAGTACTTC
.	TRBJ2-1	TRBV5-6	.	CASSVGGGRSYNEQFF	TGTGCCAGCAGCGTGGGGGGCGGGCGCTCCTACAATGAGCAGTTCTTC
TRBD2	TRBJ2-1	TRBV5-1	many	CASSSLAGVGNEQFF	TGCGCCAGCAGCTCACTAGCGGGGGTGGGGAATGAGCAGTTCTTC
.	TRBJ2-3	TRBV12-3/TRBV12-4	.	CASTPGHGGTDTQYF	TGTGCCAGCACCCCGGGACATGGGGGCACAGATACGCAGTATTTT
TRBD2	TRBJ2-1	TRBV4-1	.	CASSQGPPLRLARSWNEQFF	TGCGCCAGCAGCCAAGGGCCCCCTCTTAGACTAGCGAGATCTTGGAATGAGCAGTTCTTC
.	TRBJ2-5	TRBV5-1	few	CASRTGHHQETQYF	TGCGCCAGCAGGACCGGACACCACCAAGAGACCCAGTACTTC
TRBD1	TRBJ2-1	TRBV7-2	.	CASSLHGRGLVNEQFF	TGTGCCAGCAGCTTACATGGCAGGGGGCTGGTCAATGAGCAGTTCTTC
.	TRBJ2-3	TRBV6-1	.	CASKLWGVRGSADTQYF	TGTGCCAGCAAGCTTTGGGGAGTCAGGGGATCAGCAGATACGCAGTATTTT
TRBD2	TRBJ2-2	TRBV4-3	.	CASSPGGALTGELFF	TGCGCCAGCAGCCCCGGGGGGGCTCTCACCGGGGAGCTGTTTTTT
.	TRBJ2-7	TRBV6-1	.	CASGPYEQYF	TGTGCCAGCGGGCCCTACGAGCAGTACTTC
.	TRBJ1-2	TRBV4-3	few	CASSQDKGWRGYTF	TGCGCCAGCAGCCAAGATAAGGGCTGGAGGGGCTACACCTTC
TRBD2	TRBJ2-3	TRBV4-3	many	CASSLTSGADTQYF	TGCGCCAGCAGCCTGACTAGCGGGGCAGATACGCAGTATTTT
TRBD1	TRBJ2-2	TRBV6-5	many	CASSYAPRGLGGELFF	TGTGCCAGCAGTTACGCCCCCAGGGGGCTCGGCGGGGAGCTGTTTTTT
TRBD1	TRBJ1-5	TRBV29-1	few	CSARGDSSQPQHF	TGCAGCGCACGAGGGGACAGTTCTCAGCCCCAGCATTTT
.	TRBJ1-6	TRBV20-1	.	CSARGAPRSPLHF	TGCAGTGCTAGGGGGGCCCCCCGATCACCCCTCCACTTT
TRBD1	TRBJ2-5	TRBV2	few	CARKRDSQETQYF	TGTGCCAGAAAACGGGACAGCCAAGAGACCCAGTACTTC
.	TRBJ2-7	TRBV30	few	CAWSAGVPPYEQYF	TGTGCCTGGAGCGCAGGGGTTCCTCCCTACGAGCAGTACTTC
.	TRBJ2-5	TRBV11-2	few	CASSRARGPQETQYF	TGTGCCAGCAGCCGCGCGAGGGGACCCCAAGAGACCCAGTACTTC
.	TRBJ2-3	TRBV4-1	.	CASSLLLPWDTQYF	TGCGCCAGCAGCCTCCTCTTACCTTGGGATACGCAGTATTTT
.	TRBJ1-5	TRBV28	.	CASSPLRTVNSNQPQHF	TGTGCCAGCAGCCCTCTCAGGACAGTTAATAGCAATCAGCCCCAGCATTTT
.	TRBJ1-2	TRBV3-1	.	CASSQGWQGSYGYTF	TGTGCCAGCAGCCAAGGGTGGCAGGGAAGCTATGGCTACACCTTC
.	TRBJ2-3	TRBV19	.	CASKGPALHSRPDTQYF	TGTGCCAGTAAAGGCCCGGCCCTGCATTCTCGGCCAGATACGCAGTATTTT
.	TRBJ2-3	TRBV7-3	.	CASSNGPAGGTQYF	TGTGCCAGCAGCAACGGCCCAGCGGGCGGTACGCAGTATTTT
.	TRBJ2-3	TRBV7-8	.	CASSIGPHDTQYF	TGTGCCAGCAGCATCGGACCTCACGATACGCAGTATTTT
.	TRBJ2-7	TRBV28	few	CASRALGVQYF	TGTGCCAGCAGGGCCCTTGGGGTGCAGTACTTC
.	TRBJ2-6	TRBV21-1	.	CASTRIRDGHSGANVLTF	TGTGCCAGCACCCGAATAAGGGACGGCCACTCTGGGGCCAACGTCCTGACTTTC
.	TRBJ2-5	TRBV19	.	CASSTTFREETQYF	TGTGCCAGTAGTACCACGTTCCGGGAGGAGACCCAGTACTTC
.	TRBJ2-5	TRBV18	.	CASSPSGKTGGETQYF	TGTGCCAGCTCACCATCTGGGAAAACAGGCGGGGAGACCCAGTACTTC
TRBD1	TRBJ1-1	TRBV2	.	CASNRAQGGNTKAFF	TGTGCCAGCAACAGGGCCCAGGGGGGGAACACTAAAGCTTTCTTT
TRBD2	TRBJ2-1	TRBV11-2	many	CASSLGESGRSHNEQFF	TGTGCCAGCAGCTTAGGTGAAAGCGGGAGGTCACACAATGAGCAGTTCTTC
.	TRBJ1-2	TRBV4-3	many	CASSQDYLGKNYGYTF	TGCGCCAGCAGCCAAGATTACCTAGGGAAAAACTATGGCTACACCTTC
.	TRBJ2-2	TRBV7-3	few	CASSGQGRAGELFF	TGTGCCAGCAGCGGTCAGGGGCGCGCCGGGGAGCTGTTTTTT
.	TRBJ2-7	TRBV20-1	few	CSARRMGQAWDEQYF	TGCAGTGCTAGAAGGATGGGGCAGGCGTGGGACGAGCAGTACTTC
TRBD2	TRBJ2-5	TRBV29-1	few	CSVASGPYQETQYF	TGCAGCGTTGCTAGCGGGCCGTACCAAGAGACCCAGTACTTC
.	TRBJ1-5	TRBV12-3/TRBV12-4	few	CASSVGEISNQPQHF	TGTGCCAGCAGTGTGGGGGAGATTAGCAATCAGCCCCAGCATTTT
TRBD1	TRBJ2-5	TRBV7-8	few	CASAWGDRAQETQYF	TGTGCCAGCGCCTGGGGGGACAGGGCACAAGAGACCCAGTACTTC
TRBD2	TRBJ2-1	TRBV5-1	few	CASSLIAGNEQFF	TGCGCCAGCAGCTTGATAGCGGGGAATGAGCAGTTCTTC
.	TRBJ1-6	TRBV10-3	.	CAISEEISHSPLHF	TGTGCCATCAGTGAAGAGATCTCTCATTCACCCCTCCACTTT
.	TRBJ1-1	TRBV20-1	few	CSARDNTNEAFF	TGCAGTGCTAGAGATAACACTAATGAAGCTTTCTTT
.	TRBJ2-3	TRBV7-3	.	CASSYLAGTDTQYF	TGTGCCAGCAGCTATCTAGCAGGGACAGATACGCAGTATTTT
.	TRBJ1-2	TRBV3-1	few	CASSQDLVSGSGYTF	TGTGCCAGCAGCCAAGATCTTGTCTCCGGGAGTGGCTACACCTTC